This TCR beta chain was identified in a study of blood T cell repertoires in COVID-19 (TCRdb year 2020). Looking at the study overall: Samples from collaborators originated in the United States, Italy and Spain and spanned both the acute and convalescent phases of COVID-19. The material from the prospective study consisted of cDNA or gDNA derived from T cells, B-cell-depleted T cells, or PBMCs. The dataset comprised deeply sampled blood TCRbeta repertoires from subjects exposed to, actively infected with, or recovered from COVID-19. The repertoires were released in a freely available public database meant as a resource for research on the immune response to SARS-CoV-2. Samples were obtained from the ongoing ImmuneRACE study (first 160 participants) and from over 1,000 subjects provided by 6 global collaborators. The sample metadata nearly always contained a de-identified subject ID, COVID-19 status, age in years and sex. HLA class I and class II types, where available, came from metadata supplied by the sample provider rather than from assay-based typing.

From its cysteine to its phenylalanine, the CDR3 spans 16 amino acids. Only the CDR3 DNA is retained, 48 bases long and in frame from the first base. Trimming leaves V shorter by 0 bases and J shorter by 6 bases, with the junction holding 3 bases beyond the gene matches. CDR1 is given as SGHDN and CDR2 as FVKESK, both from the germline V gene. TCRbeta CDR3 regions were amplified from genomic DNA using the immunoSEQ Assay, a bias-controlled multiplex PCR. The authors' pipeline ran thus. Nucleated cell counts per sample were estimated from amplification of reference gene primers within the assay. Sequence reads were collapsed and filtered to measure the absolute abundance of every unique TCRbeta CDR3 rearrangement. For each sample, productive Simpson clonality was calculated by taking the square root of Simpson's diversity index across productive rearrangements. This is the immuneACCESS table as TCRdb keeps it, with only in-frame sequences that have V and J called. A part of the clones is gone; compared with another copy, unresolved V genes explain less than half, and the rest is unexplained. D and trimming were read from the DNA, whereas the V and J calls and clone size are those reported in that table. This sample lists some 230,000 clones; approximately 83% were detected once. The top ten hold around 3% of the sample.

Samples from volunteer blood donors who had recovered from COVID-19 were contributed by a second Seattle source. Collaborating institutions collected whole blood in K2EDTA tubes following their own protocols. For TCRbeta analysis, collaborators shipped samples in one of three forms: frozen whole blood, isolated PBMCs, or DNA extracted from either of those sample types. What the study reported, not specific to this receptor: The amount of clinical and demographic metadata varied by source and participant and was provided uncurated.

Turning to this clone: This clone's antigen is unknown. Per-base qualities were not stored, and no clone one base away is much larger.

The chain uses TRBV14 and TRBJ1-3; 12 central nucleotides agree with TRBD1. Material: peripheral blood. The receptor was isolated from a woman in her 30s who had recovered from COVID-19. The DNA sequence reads TGTGCCAGCAGCCAAGATACGGGACAGGGGGCAAACACCATATATTTT. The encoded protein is CASSQDTGQGANTIYF.